This T cell receptor beta chain was sequenced in a study of T cell changes during pregnancy in multiple sclerosis (dated by TCRdb to between 2018 and 2021). Study-level background: Changes in the T cell repertoire over the course of pregnancy were examined in this study in women with multiple sclerosis.

Library preparation used the immunoSEQ multiplex PCR assay. The source is immuneACCESS, and TCRdb retained only in-frame sequences with V and J called. Part of the clones is not carried over; for the studies checked, unresolved V genes explain less than half of this, and the remainder is unexplained. The sample data list about 38,000 clones, and roughly 89% of these were observed just once. Of the sample, approximately 6.1% falls within the top ten clones. The CDR3 starts with the cysteine, ends with the phenylalanine, and has 15 residues. Left in the record is the CDR3 DNA by itself, 45 bases read in frame from the first base. According to the germline V gene (reference sequence), CDR1 reads SEHNR and CDR2 reads FQNEAQ. V is pruned by 6 bases and J by 4 bases, leaving 11 bases of the junction without a gene match. A remark on this clone: Its target antigen remains unknown. The record has no base qualities; no much larger clone is one base away.

The rearrangement combines TRBV7-9 with TRBJ2-7; 8 of the junction bases match TRBD1. The origin of this receptor is a female donor with multiple sclerosis, enrolled in a pregnancy study. The sequencing here drew on CD8+ T cells from peripheral blood mononuclear cells, taken in the second trimester of pregnancy. In nucleotide form, the sequence is TGTGCCAGCAGTCAACCGCAGGGGGCCGGATACGAGCAGTACTTC. It encodes CASSQPQGAGYEQYF.